The next 30 T cell receptor beta chains were all read from a single sample in a study of cytomegalovirus exposure and HLA in healthy donors. The PCR made use of 60 Vbeta and 13 Jbeta primers. Here immunoSEQ multiplex PCR was the method, and the copy in TCRdb shows in-frame clones only, minus some. The sample carries under 150,000 clones, over 70% recorded once. What was sequenced was PBMCs. These receptors were collected from a woman in her sixties or seventies in good health and CMV-seropositive.

The chain combines TRBV19 with TRBJ2-6; 7 positions agree with TRBD2. Germline-derived CDR1 and CDR2 are LNHDA and SQIVND (reference sequence). CDR3 length: 19 amino acids. V trimming: 4 bases; J trimming: 0 bases; junction bases outside the gene matches: 12. CDR3 bases: TGTGCCAGTAGTACCCCGAGGAGGCGGGGGAGCTCTGGGGCCAACGTCCTGACTTTC. It specifies CASSTPRRRGSSGANVLTF.

This clone has a handful of counts. The chain uses TRBV5-5 and TRBJ2-7; TRBD2 is a possible D gene (5 bases). Trimming left V 0 bases short and J 6 bases short, with 19 bases between. There are 16 residues in the CDR3. Germline CDR1 is SGHKS and CDR2 is YYEKEE (reference sequence). The CDR3 nucleotides are TGTGCCAGCAGCTTGGACAATTTACCGGAGGTCCGCGAGCAGTACTTC. Amino acid sequence: CASSLDNLPEVREQYF.

Note on this clone: At one end, the junction sequence differs from germline, possibly due to a read error. This chain links TRBV29-1 with TRBJ2-3, with D possibly TRBD1 on 6 matching bases. This CDR3 spans 15 amino acids. Germline V gene lookup returns CDR1 SQVTM and CDR2 ANQGSEA. The CDR3, as DNA: TGCAGCGTTGAAAGCCCCGCCAGGGCGTGGGCAGGGGAAGATTTT. It encodes CSVESPARAWAGEDF.

The J gene is TRBJ1-1, the V gene TRBV12-5, with TRBD1 identical over 7 bases. The V gene's germline CDR1 is LGHNT and CDR2 FRNRAP. The CDR3 contains 16 residues. After removal of 2 bases from V and 6 bases from J, the junction contained 12 bases not matched to a gene. The CDR3 DNA follows: TGTGCTAGTGGTTTGATTATTACAGGGGTGACGGCTGAAGCTTTCTTT. Encoded protein: CASGLIITGVTAEAFF.

The V and J genes are TRBV19 and TRBJ2-3; 10 bases fit TRBD2. Looked up from germline, CDR1 is LNHDA and CDR2 is SQIVND (reference sequence). The CDR3 is 14 amino acids. V lost 6 bases, J lost 6 bases, and 6 bases stayed unmatched. CDR3 coding DNA: TGTGCCAGTAGAGTAGCGGGGGGCGGCGATACGCAGTATTTT. It specifies CASRVAGGGDTQYF.

This clone was picked up one time. CDR3 sequence: CASSEPRFNEQFF. CDR3 DNA sequence: TGTGCCAGCAGTGAGCCCAGGTTCAATGAGCAGTTCTTC. The rearrangement links TRBV2 to TRBJ2-1; D is unclear. From germline, CDR1 is SNHLY and CDR2 FYNNEI. V was pared by 3 bases and J by 6 bases, with 9 bases between. The CDR3 consists of 13 residues. Filled out from reference TRBV2 and TRBJ2-1, the complete variable domain reads EPEVTQTPSHQVTQMGQEVILRCVPISNHLYFYWYRQILGQKVEFLVSFYNNEISEKSEIFDDQFSVERPDGSNFTLKIRSTKLEDSAMYFCASSEPRFNEQFFGPGTRLTVL.

V is TRBV7-6 and J is TRBJ1-1, with 11 nucleotides matching TRBD1. V gave up 1 base and J gave up 0 bases; unmatched junction bases: 7. The CDR3 covers 18 residues. Per the germline V gene, CDR1 is SGHVS and CDR2 is FNYEAQ. This chain's CDR3 is CASSLVPGQGAVNTEAFF. In DNA form, the CDR3 reads TGTGCCAGCAGCTTAGTACCCGGACAGGGGGCCGTGAACACTGAAGCTTTCTTT.

This chain links TRBV15 with TRBJ2-1; 10 bases align to TRBD2. V lost 1 base to trimming and J lost 10 bases; unmatched junction nucleotides: 7. Germline lookup yields CDR1 LNHNV and CDR2 YYDKDF (reference sequence). The CDR3 is 15 amino acids. The chain's CDR3 is CATSRVSGGAGEQFF. CDR3 nucleotide sequence: TGTGCCACCAGCAGAGTAAGCGGGGGGGCGGGAGAGCAGTTCTTC.

The gene calls are TRBV9 and TRBJ2-7; the D gene is possibly TRBD2 (5 bases). The V gene lost 4 bases and the J gene lost 9 bases, with 23 bases spanning the gap. Per the germline V gene, CDR1 is SGDLS and CDR2 is YYNGEE. The CDR3 has 15 amino acids. CDR3 sequence (DNA): TGTGCCAGCAGCCCGGAGGTCGACCTCTCTCGGGCGCAGTACTTC. Translating it yields CASSPEVDLSRAQYF.

The CDR3 coding sequence is TGTGCCAGCAGTCTTGGACTCGAGAACACTGAAGCTTTCTTT. Its translation: CASSLGLENTEAFF. This chain joins TRBV6-5 and TRBJ1-1; no reliable D call. With 5 bases removed from V and 1 base from J, the gap between germline ends came to 11 bases. Germline lookup yields CDR1 MNHEY and CDR2 SVGAGI. The CDR3 has 14 residues.

This clone was seen a few times. The chain couples TRBV13 to TRBJ2-1, with D uncertain. This CDR3 region has 15 residues. Trimming removed 5 bases from V and 7 bases from J, with 18 bases in between. Germline values: CDR1 PRHDT, CDR2 FYEKMQ (reference sequence). The CDR3 bases are TGTGCCAGCAGCCTTCACGAGGCCGGTCCTAATGAGCAGTTCTTC. Amino acids: CASSLHEAGPNEQFF.

V and J are TRBV5-1 and TRBJ2-2; maybe TRBD2 (6 bases). The V and J ends lost 4 bases and 5 bases respectively, with 12 bases between them. Germline loops: CDR1 SGHRS, CDR2 YFSETQ. The CDR3 sequence is 14 residues long. CDR3 sequence: CASSRIAATGELFF. The CDR3 DNA follows: TGCGCCAGCAGCCGAATAGCGGCAACCGGGGAGCTGTTTTTT.

The V and J genes are TRBV7-3 and TRBJ1-1, with TRBD1 matching 7 bases. The germline gives CDR1 SGHTA, CDR2 FQGTGA. This CDR3 contains 15 residues. The ends lost 5 bases at V and 7 bases at J; junction bases unmatched: 13. CDR3 DNA: TGTGCCAGCAGCCACACGACGACAGGGCTGAGTGAAGCTTTCTTT. Residues: CASSHTTTGLSEAFF.

J is TRBJ1-1 and V is TRBV2; no clear D gene. The CDR3 contains 12 residues. Germline lookup yields CDR1 SNHLY and CDR2 FYNNEI. Trimming took 11 bases from V and 1 from J, leaving 11 bases between them. CDR3 DNA sequence: TGTGCCGGGAGGGAGAAGAACACTGAAGCTTTCTTT. Translated: CAGREKNTEAFF.

This rearrangement joins TRBV29-1 to TRBJ1-4; D is unclear. V shed 7 bases and J shed 1 base, with 10 bases lying between them. Germline CDR1 SQVTM, CDR2 ANQGSEA. The CDR3 has 13 amino acids. CDR3 nucleotide sequence: TGCAGCGCCGGGGAGGGAACTAATGAAAAACTGTTTTTT. Amino acid sequence: CSAGEGTNEKLFF.

This clone was observed once. CDR3 in amino acids: CASSLGTGFHEQYF. CDR3 DNA sequence: TGTGCCAGCAGCTTAGGGACAGGGTTCCACGAGCAGTACTTC. This rearrangement joins TRBV11-2 to TRBJ2-7, with TRBD1 identical over 8 bases. Germline trimming cut 1 base from V and 5 bases from J; bases unmatched to any gene: 4. Germline V CDR1 and CDR2: SGHAT, FQNNGV. This CDR3 has 14 residues. Combining the CDR3 with reference TRBV11-2 and TRBJ2-7 gives the whole variable domain EAGVAQSPRYKIIEKRQSVAFWCNPISGHATLYWYQQILGQGPKLLIQFQNNGVVDDSQLPKDRFSAERLKGVDSTLKIQPAKLEDSAVYLCASSLGTGFHEQYFGPGTRLTVT.

This clone was seen only a few times. At one of its ends the junction is not consistent with the germline gene, which may arise from a read error. The chain couples TRBV7-9 to TRBJ2-7; D perhaps matches TRBD2 (5 bases). The germline V gene encodes CDR1 SEHNR and CDR2 FQNEAQ (reference sequence). The CDR3 runs 14 residues. This CDR3 is CSSSPRGNQYEQYF. The CDR3, as DNA: TGTTCCAGCAGCCCCCGGGGAAACCAGTACGAGCAGTACTTC.

V gene TRBV4-2 combines with J gene TRBJ1-3, with 10 bases matching TRBD1. The CDR3 totals 22 residues. Germline V gene sequence: CDR1 LGHNA, CDR2 YNFKEQ. V was clipped by 0 bases and J by 0 bases; unmatched bases: 17. CDR3 protein: CASSQDLFTGTGVFFSGNTIYF. CDR3 DNA sequence: TGTGCCAGCAGCCAAGATTTATTTACAGGGACAGGGGTTTTCTTCTCTGGAAACACCATATATTTT.

V is TRBV7-9 and J is TRBJ1-2; TRBD1 aligns across 9 bases. V lost 0 bases and J lost 5; bases outside the gene matches: 4. This CDR3 has 15 residues. Germline V gene data show CDR1 as SEHNR and CDR2 as FQNEAQ (reference sequence). This CDR3 reads CASSLALGQGYGYTF. The CDR3 coding sequence is TGTGCCAGCAGCTTAGCCTTGGGACAGGGTTATGGCTACACCTTC. Together with reference TRBV7-9 and TRBJ1-2, the CDR3 gives the full variable domain: DTGVSQNPRHKITKRGQNVTFRCDPISEHNRLYWYRQTLGQGPEFLTYFQNEAQLEKSRLLSDRFSAERPKGSFSTLEIQRTEQGDSAMYLCASSLALGQGYGYTFGSGTRLTVV.

This rearrangement joins TRBV5-1 to TRBJ1-4; 8 nucleotides align to TRBD1. With V trimmed by 4 bases and J by 4 bases, 9 bases remained unmatched. This CDR3 region has 16 residues. Looked up from germline, CDR1 is SGHRS and CDR2 is YFSETQ. The DNA for the CDR3 is TGCGCCAGCAGCCCGGGACAGGTGGATAATAATGAAAAACTGTTTTTT. Protein product: CASSPGQVDNNEKLFF.

This clone was counted between two and nine times. The DNA of the CDR3 is TGTGCCAGCAGCGTAGGGACAGGGGATGGCTACACCTTC. Residues: CASSVGTGDGYTF. The chain joins TRBV9 to TRBJ1-2; 9 nucleotides match TRBD1. The J segment lost 6 bases and the V segment lost 0 bases, leaving 0 bases of the junction unmatched. The germline V gene encodes CDR1 SGDLS and CDR2 YYNGEE. The CDR3 loop spans 13 amino acids.

This chain links TRBV27 with TRBJ1-3; 8 nucleotides line up with TRBD1. In germline, CDR1 is MNHEY, CDR2 SMNVEV (reference sequence). Trimming cost V 5 bases and J 2 bases; bases outside gene matches: 11. There are 17 residues in the CDR3. In DNA form, the CDR3 reads TGTGCCAGCAGTCCAAACAGGGGGACGGGAGCTGGAAACACCATATATTTT. Protein sequence: CASSPNRGTGAGNTIYF.

The rearrangement uses TRBV28 and TRBJ2-7; the D gene is possibly TRBD1 (6 bases). Germline CDR1 is MDHEN and CDR2 is SYDVKM. V was clipped by 5 bases and J by 7 bases, with 18 bases between them. The CDR3 totals 14 residues. Here the CDR3 reads CASSRSTGFGEQYF. The CDR3 bases are TGTGCCAGCAGTCGCTCAACAGGGTTCGGGGAGCAGTACTTC.

This chain connects TRBV12-5 to TRBJ1-1; 8 bases fit TRBD1. Germline assignment: CDR1 LGHNT and CDR2 FRNRAP. The CDR3 contains 16 residues. The V segment lost 4 bases and the J segment 5 bases; nucleotides outside the gene matches: 12. The DNA for the CDR3 is TGTGCTAGTGGTTCACAGGGGGATGGCTGGGGGACTGAAGCTTTCTTT. It encodes CASGSQGDGWGTEAFF. The whole variable domain, filled in from reference TRBV12-5 and TRBJ1-1, reads DARVTQTPRHKVTEMGQEVTMRCQPILGHNTVFWYRQTMMQGLELLAYFRNRAPLDDSGMPKDRFSAEMPDATLATLKIQPSEPRDSAVYFCASGSQGDGWGTEAFFGQGTRLTVV.

This clone turned up a few times. The CDR3: CASSEFLKGPYGYTF. The CDR3, as DNA: TGCGCCAGCAGTGAGTTTTTGAAGGGGCCCTATGGCTACACCTTC. The chain couples TRBV10-2 to TRBJ1-2; D is perhaps TRBD1 (5 bases). With 1 base removed from V and 4 bases from J, the gap between germline ends came to 13 bases. The germline gives CDR1 WSHSY, CDR2 SAAADI. CDR3 size: 15 residues.

This chain connects TRBV5-5 to TRBJ1-6; a possible D gene is TRBD1 (5 bases). Trimming took 4 bases from V and 9 from J, leaving 20 bases between them. Germline CDR1 SGHKS, CDR2 YYEKEE (reference sequence). CDR3 length: 16 amino acids. The DNA for the CDR3 is TGTGCCAGCAGCCCTACCCGACAGACTTGGGGTTCACCCCTCCACTTT. The encoded protein is CASSPTRQTWGSPLHF.

The table lists this clone with a few counts. V is TRBV7-3 and J is TRBJ2-3, with TRBD2 matching over 7 bases. J lost 0 bases, V lost 5 bases, and 14 bases had no gene match. Germline assignment: CDR1 SGHTA and CDR2 FQGTGA. The CDR3 runs 18 residues. CDR3 loop: CASSLRGGGLGSTDTQYF. CDR3 DNA: TGTGCCAGCAGCCTCCGGGGCGGGGGACTGGGGAGCACAGATACGCAGTATTTT.

V gene TRBV10-1 combines with J gene TRBJ2-7; 7 bases are a match to TRBD2. Per the germline V gene, CDR1 is WNHNN and CDR2 is SYGVQD (reference sequence). J lost 0 bases, V lost 2 bases, and 7 bases had no gene match. This CDR3 comprises 16 residues. The CDR3: CASSEGSGESSYEQYF. In nucleotides, the CDR3 is TGCGCCAGCAGTGAGGGAAGCGGGGAGTCCTCCTACGAGCAGTACTTC.

The genes are TRBV5-1 and TRBJ2-7; D is unresolved. Germline-derived CDR1 and CDR2 are SGHRS and YFSETQ. Trimming cost V 4 bases and J 7 bases, with 21 bases left between them. The length of the CDR3 is 15 residues. The CDR3 here is CASSRAQPALGEQYF. The CDR3 DNA sequence: TGCGCCAGCAGCCGAGCACAGCCTGCCCTTGGAGAGCAGTACTTC.

The J gene is TRBJ1-2, the V gene TRBV2; D may be TRBD1 (5 bases). Germline assignment: CDR1 SNHLY and CDR2 FYNNEI. The CDR3 runs to 16 residues. With 7 bases removed from V and 5 bases from J, the gap between germline ends came to 23 bases. The DNA of the CDR3 is TGTGCCAGCAAGAGCCAGGGATTTGAACCACTTTATGGCTACACCTTC. It specifies CASKSQGFEPLYGYTF. The variable domain in full, with the rest retrieved from reference TRBV2 and TRBJ1-2, is EPEVTQTPSHQVTQMGQEVILRCVPISNHLYFYWYRQILGQKVEFLVSFYNNEISEKSEIFDDQFSVERPDGSNFTLKIRSTKLEDSAMYFCASKSQGFEPLYGYTFGSGTRLTVV.